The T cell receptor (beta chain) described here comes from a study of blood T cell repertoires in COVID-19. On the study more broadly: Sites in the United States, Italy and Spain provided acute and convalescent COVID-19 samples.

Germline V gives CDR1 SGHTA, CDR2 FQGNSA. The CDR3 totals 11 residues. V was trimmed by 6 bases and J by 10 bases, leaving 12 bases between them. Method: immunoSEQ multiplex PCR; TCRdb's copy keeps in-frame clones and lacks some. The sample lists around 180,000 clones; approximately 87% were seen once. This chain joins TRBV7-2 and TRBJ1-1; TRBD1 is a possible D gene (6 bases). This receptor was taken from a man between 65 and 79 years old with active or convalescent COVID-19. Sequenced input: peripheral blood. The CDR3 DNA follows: TGTGCCAGCAGACAGGGTTCAACAGCTTTCTTT. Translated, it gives CASRQGSTAFF.